This paragraph reports one T cell receptor beta chain. Its antigen is unknown. Base qualities were left out, and no much larger clone turns up one base away. These data originate in a study of liver allograft versus peripheral blood T cells (dated by TCRdb to the early 2020s). As for the study more broadly: The study compared T cell receptor repertoires found within transplanted livers against repertoires in the peripheral blood of liver transplant recipients. Results and caveats for the whole study, not just this receptor: The T cell receptor repertoires within liver allografts were reported to be different from the T cell receptor repertoires detected in peripheral blood.

Sequencing was performed on an Illumina MiSeq. TCRdb cleaned the public reads at Q25 with fastp, built clones with MiXCR and kept in-frame beta chains. CDR3 protein duplicates are merged, each entry listing the most common genes and DNA. Across this sample there are 15,000 or so distinct CDR3 sequences, with 25% to 30% seen only once. The ten largest clonotypes hold 2.2% of the sample. The origin of this receptor is a human patient who had a liver transplant. After a transplant, some T cells may be of graft donor origin.

For the CDR3, the sequence is CASQDSLGEPQHF. The nucleotides are TGTGCCAGCCAAGACAGCCTTGGGGAGCCCCAGCATTTT. The rearrangement combines TRBV19 with TRBJ1-5, and perhaps TRBD1 as D gene, on 5 matching bases. Taken from cysteine to phenylalanine, the CDR3 has 13 residues. Only CDR3 DNA is held: 39 bases, read in frame from base 1. V lost 9 bases and J lost 8 bases; the stretch between them is 17 bases long. The germline V gene (reference sequence) sets CDR1 to LNHDA and CDR2 to SQIVND.